There are a few counts of the clone carrying this T cell receptor (beta chain). The sample belongs to a study of blood T cell repertoires in COVID-19. Study background: The United States, Italy and Spain provided the acute and convalescent COVID-19 samples.

Sequenced by immunoSEQ multiplex PCR; TCRdb stores in-frame clones only, minus some. This table has roughly 64,000 clones, around 73% appearing once. CDR1 is SGHRS, CDR2 YFSETQ, per germline. V was clipped by 2 bases and J by 8 bases, with 10 bases between them. The CDR3 has 12 residues. The sequence was collected from a man aged 55 to 70 with COVID-19, enrolled during active disease. The sample comprised peripheral blood. The chain carries TRBV5-1 and TRBJ1-2; a weak D match, TRBD1 (5 bases). The CDR3 nucleotides read TGCGCCAGCAGCTTAAGGGGACTGGGCTACACCTTC. This encodes CASSLRGLGYTF.